A selection of T cell receptor beta chains follows, all from one sample in a study of cytomegalovirus exposure and HLA in healthy donors. Sequenced by immunoSEQ multiplex PCR; TCRdb stores in-frame clones only, minus some. The sample holds fewer than 200,000 clones, 82% seen once. The sample consisted of PBMCs. These receptors all come from a woman aged 45-60 years in good health and CMV-seronegative. Both conserved end residues are trimmed from each CDR3. Each record gives: D gene, clone size, V gene, J gene, CDR3 protein. D genes are given only for firm matches. Only some rows state a clone size, as once, few, many or a class for expanded clones.

d_gene: TRBD1; abundance: few; v_gene: TRBV5-1; j_gene: TRBJ2-7; CDR3aa: ASSLGPPDRSRYEQY
d_gene: .; abundance: .; v_gene: TRBV30; j_gene: TRBJ1-1; CDR3aa: AWQGGRGNTEAF
d_gene: TRBD1; abundance: .; v_gene: TRBV6-5; j_gene: TRBJ1-3; CDR3aa: ASIGQGGGNTIY
d_gene: TRBD1; abundance: .; v_gene: TRBV7-2; j_gene: TRBJ1-5; CDR3aa: ASNSGTGLDQPQH
d_gene: .; abundance: .; v_gene: TRBV7-2; j_gene: TRBJ1-5; CDR3aa: ASSRDGSNQPQH
d_gene: .; abundance: .; v_gene: TRBV4-1; j_gene: TRBJ2-7; CDR3aa: ASSQDHQVYEQY
d_gene: .; abundance: .; v_gene: TRBV5-4; j_gene: TRBJ1-1; CDR3aa: ASSLGQETEAF
d_gene: .; abundance: .; v_gene: TRBV23-1; j_gene: TRBJ1-5; CDR3aa: ASSQPEPTWGNQPQH
d_gene: TRBD1; abundance: .; v_gene: TRBV19; j_gene: TRBJ2-7; CDR3aa: ASSIQTGGSYEQY
d_gene: TRBD1; abundance: .; v_gene: TRBV5-8; j_gene: TRBJ1-2; CDR3aa: ASSPRTGGLYGYT
d_gene: .; abundance: .; v_gene: TRBV2; j_gene: TRBJ1-1; CDR3aa: ASSEWGTNTEAF
d_gene: TRBD2; abundance: .; v_gene: TRBV29-1; j_gene: TRBJ2-2; CDR3aa: SVAGISGLVNTGELF
d_gene: .; abundance: .; v_gene: TRBV7-9; j_gene: TRBJ1-2; CDR3aa: ASPEEAYGYT
d_gene: TRBD2; abundance: .; v_gene: TRBV9; j_gene: TRBJ2-3; CDR3aa: ASSPSGSRGLAGADTQY
d_gene: .; abundance: .; v_gene: TRBV5-6; j_gene: TRBJ2-1; CDR3aa: ASSLGLVNNNEQF
d_gene: TRBD1; abundance: .; v_gene: TRBV10-2; j_gene: .; CDR3aa: ASRQGALYEQY
d_gene: .; abundance: .; v_gene: TRBV2; j_gene: TRBJ1-2; CDR3aa: ASRGTGFYGYT
d_gene: TRBD2; abundance: .; v_gene: TRBV2; j_gene: TRBJ2-2; CDR3aa: ASSPRGGWNTGELF
d_gene: TRBD1; abundance: .; v_gene: TRBV5-5; j_gene: TRBJ2-7; CDR3aa: ASSLPKTGASYEQY
d_gene: .; abundance: .; v_gene: TRBV7-3; j_gene: TRBJ2-3; CDR3aa: ASSVSIGDTQY
d_gene: TRBD1; abundance: .; v_gene: TRBV9; j_gene: TRBJ1-2; CDR3aa: ASSRIGQGASYGYT
d_gene: .; abundance: .; v_gene: TRBV5-1; j_gene: TRBJ1-1; CDR3aa: ASSSSRGAPNTEAF
d_gene: .; abundance: once; v_gene: TRBV5-1; j_gene: TRBJ1-2; CDR3aa: ASSAGRANYGYT
d_gene: TRBD2; abundance: .; v_gene: TRBV19; j_gene: TRBJ2-7; CDR3aa: ASSIKRGSYEQY
d_gene: TRBD2; abundance: .; v_gene: TRBV7-8; j_gene: TRBJ2-7; CDR3aa: ASSLRPSGYNSYEQY
d_gene: .; abundance: .; v_gene: TRBV7-9; j_gene: TRBJ2-1; CDR3aa: SSSPPAGHEQF
d_gene: TRBD1; abundance: .; v_gene: TRBV7-9; j_gene: TRBJ1-1; CDR3aa: ASSQQGDLNTEAF
d_gene: .; abundance: .; v_gene: TRBV10-2; j_gene: TRBJ2-3; CDR3aa: ASTGLSTDTQY
d_gene: TRBD2; abundance: .; v_gene: TRBV13; j_gene: TRBJ2-7; CDR3aa: ASNPSGASSYEQY
d_gene: .; abundance: .; v_gene: TRBV6-1; j_gene: TRBJ2-5; CDR3aa: ASSDLARRVETQY
d_gene: .; abundance: .; v_gene: TRBV25-1; j_gene: TRBJ2-1; CDR3aa: ASIPSSYNEQF
d_gene: TRBD2; abundance: .; v_gene: TRBV27; j_gene: .; CDR3aa: ASSTTSGRATYEQY
d_gene: TRBD2; abundance: .; v_gene: TRBV29-1; j_gene: TRBJ2-7; CDR3aa: SVTPGLAGDHEQY
d_gene: TRBD2; abundance: .; v_gene: TRBV5-4; j_gene: TRBJ2-7; CDR3aa: ASSLASGGSYEQY
d_gene: .; abundance: few; v_gene: TRBV11-1; j_gene: TRBJ2-5; CDR3aa: ASSSLPQETQY
d_gene: .; abundance: once; v_gene: TRBV2; j_gene: TRBJ2-7; CDR3aa: ASREGRGEQY
d_gene: .; abundance: .; v_gene: TRBV18; j_gene: TRBJ2-7; CDR3aa: ASSQTGEQY
d_gene: .; abundance: .; v_gene: TRBV6-5; j_gene: TRBJ2-6; CDR3aa: ATYGERTGANVLT
d_gene: .; abundance: .; v_gene: TRBV6-5; j_gene: TRBJ2-6; CDR3aa: ASSAGAGANVLT
d_gene: .; abundance: .; v_gene: TRBV29-1; j_gene: TRBJ1-5; CDR3aa: SVAGEGQPQH
d_gene: .; abundance: .; v_gene: TRBV27; j_gene: TRBJ2-5; CDR3aa: ASQERGRQETQY
d_gene: .; abundance: .; v_gene: TRBV5-1; j_gene: TRBJ2-2; CDR3aa: ASRWGANTGELF
d_gene: .; abundance: .; v_gene: TRBV18; j_gene: TRBJ1-2; CDR3aa: ASSPGLGGDFGGYT
d_gene: .; abundance: .; v_gene: TRBV28; j_gene: TRBJ2-4; CDR3aa: ASSSNQGSRAKNIQY
d_gene: .; abundance: few; v_gene: TRBV19; j_gene: TRBJ2-7; CDR3aa: ATTLRSGTQGEQY
d_gene: TRBD2; abundance: .; v_gene: TRBV11-3; j_gene: TRBJ2-7; CDR3aa: ASSLSTSGEQY
d_gene: .; abundance: .; v_gene: TRBV27; j_gene: TRBJ2-2; CDR3aa: ASSPAGTGELF
d_gene: .; abundance: .; v_gene: TRBV7-9; j_gene: TRBJ2-3; CDR3aa: ASSLGGYRGRTDTQY